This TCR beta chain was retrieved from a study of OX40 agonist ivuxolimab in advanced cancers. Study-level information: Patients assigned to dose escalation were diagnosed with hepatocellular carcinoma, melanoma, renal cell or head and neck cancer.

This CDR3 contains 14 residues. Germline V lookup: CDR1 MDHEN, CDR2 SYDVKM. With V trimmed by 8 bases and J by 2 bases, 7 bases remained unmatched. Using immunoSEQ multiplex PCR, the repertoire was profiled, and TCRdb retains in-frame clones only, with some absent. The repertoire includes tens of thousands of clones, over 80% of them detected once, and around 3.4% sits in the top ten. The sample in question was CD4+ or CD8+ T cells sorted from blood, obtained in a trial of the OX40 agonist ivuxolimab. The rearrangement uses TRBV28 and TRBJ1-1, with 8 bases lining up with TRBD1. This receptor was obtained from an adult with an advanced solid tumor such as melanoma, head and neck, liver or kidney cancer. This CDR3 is CASFDGTGNTEAFF. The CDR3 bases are TGTGCCAGCTTTGACGGGACAGGTAACACTGAAGCTTTCTTT.